Presented here are 12 T cell receptor beta chains from one specimen sequenced in a study of blood T cell repertoires in COVID-19. The repertoire was sequenced with immunoSEQ multiplex PCR; TCRdb's copy has only in-frame clones and lacks some. The table lists 200,000 to 250,000 clones, approximately 90% of them singletons. What was sequenced was peripheral blood. These receptor sequences come from a man aged 50 to 59 with COVID-19, enrolled during active disease.

The gene calls are TRBV5-1 and TRBJ1-2, with D unresolved. Trimming cost V 0 bases and J 6 bases, with 12 bases left between them. The V gene's germline CDR1 is SGHRS and CDR2 YFSETQ. The CDR3 covers 14 residues. CDR3 sequence: CASSLAILADGYTF. In nucleotides, the CDR3 is TGCGCCAGCAGCTTGGCCATATTGGCGGATGGCTACACCTTC.

J is TRBJ1-2 and V is TRBV7-9; 9 bases agree with TRBD1. The J segment lost 5 bases and the V segment lost 1 base, leaving 5 bases of the junction unmatched. The CDR3 runs 15 residues. In germline, CDR1 is SEHNR, CDR2 FQNEAQ (reference sequence). CDR3: CASSLGDGTGYGYTF. The CDR3 nucleotides are TGTGCCAGCAGCTTAGGCGACGGGACAGGGTATGGCTACACCTTC.

The chain employs TRBV5-5 and TRBJ1-5; possible D gene TRBD1, 5 bases. V shed 4 bases and J shed 11 bases, with 16 bases lying between them. Germline CDR1 reads SGHKS; CDR2 reads YYEKEE (reference sequence). CDR3 length: 13 residues. The CDR3 DNA follows: TGTGCCAGCAGCCTCAACTTGGGGGGAACCCAGCATTTT. Translation: CASSLNLGGTQHF.

This chain joins TRBV4-1 and TRBJ1-5; D is unclear. V was trimmed by 7 bases and J by 2 bases, leaving 12 bases between them. CDR1 is MGHRA, CDR2 YSYEKL, per germline. This CDR3 spans 14 amino acids. The CDR3: CASNQEVGNQPQHF. The CDR3, as DNA: TGCGCCAGCAATCAGGAAGTTGGCAATCAGCCCCAGCATTTT.

This chain links TRBV5-1 with TRBJ2-7; D gene uncertain. The germline gives CDR1 SGHRS, CDR2 YFSETQ. V was shortened by 6 bases and J by 2 bases, with 18 bases between the two germline ends. The CDR3 runs to 15 residues. This chain's CDR3 is CASKSRSGNTYEQYF. CDR3 nucleotide sequence: TGCGCCAGCAAATCTCGGTCAGGTAATACCTACGAGCAGTACTTC.

A few counts support this clone. V is TRBV4-3 and J is TRBJ2-3; 10 bases are shared with TRBD1. V lost 1 base and J lost 1; bases outside the gene matches: 5. The CDR3 sequence is 17 residues long. Germline V gives CDR1 LGHNA, CDR2 YSLEER. The DNA of the CDR3 is TGCGCCAGCAGCCAAGGCCTGACAGGGGGCGGCACAGATACGCAGTATTTT. Protein sequence: CASSQGLTGGGTDTQYF.

J is TRBJ2-7 and V is TRBV6-5; a weak D match, TRBD2 (5 bases). Germline-derived CDR1 and CDR2 are MNHEY and SVGAGI. The CDR3 covers 14 residues. The germline V and J ends were trimmed by 6 bases and 0 bases, with 12 bases remaining between them. CDR3 amino acids: CASSYRGSSYEQYF. For the CDR3, the DNA is TGTGCCAGCAGCTACCGTGGGAGCTCCTACGAGCAGTACTTC.

The genes are TRBV5-8 and TRBJ1-1; D remains unclear. Germline V lookup: CDR1 SGHTS, CDR2 YDEGEE. Deletions cut 2 bases from V and 7 bases from J, with 12 bases between. CDR3 size: 13 residues. The CDR3 DNA sequence: TGTGCCAGCAGCTTTTTGTTGAGGGATGAAGCTTTCTTT. Translation: CASSFLLRDEAFF.

The V and J genes are TRBV19 and TRBJ1-2; 8 nucleotides agree with TRBD1. The V gene's germline CDR1 is LNHDA and CDR2 SQIVND (reference sequence). CDR3 length: 15 residues. After removal of 5 bases from V and 4 bases from J, the junction contained 9 bases not matched to a gene. The chain's CDR3 is CASSLSGQGPYGYTF. The CDR3 DNA is TGTGCCAGTAGTCTCTCAGGACAGGGCCCCTATGGCTACACCTTC. Drawing the rest from reference TRBV19 and TRBJ1-2, the complete variable domain is DGGITQSPKYLFRKEGQNVTLSCEQNLNHDAMYWYRQDPGQGLRLIYYSQIVNDFQKGDIAEGYSVSREKKESFPLTVTSAQKNPTAFYLCASSLSGQGPYGYTFGSGTRLTVV.

The rearrangement links TRBV6-2 or TRBV6-3 to TRBJ1-4, with 9 nucleotides matching TRBD1. The CDR3 totals 16 residues. The trim removed 6 bases at V and 7 bases at J, leaving 12 bases unmatched. Looked up from germline, CDR1 is MNHEY and CDR2 is SVGEGT. CDR3 in amino acids: CASSDPSTGGIEKLFF. As DNA, the CDR3 is TGTGCCAGCAGCGACCCTTCGACAGGGGGGATTGAAAAACTGTTTTTT.

This clone has a handful of counts. The chain couples TRBV19 to TRBJ1-1; 7 bases line up with TRBD1. After removal of 4 bases from V and 3 bases from J, the junction contained 11 bases not matched to a gene. The CDR3 is 16 amino acids. CDR1 and CDR2 (germline): LNHDA, SQIVND (reference sequence). CDR3 residues: CASSTTGDPGYTEAFF. The CDR3 bases are TGTGCCAGTAGTACCACAGGGGATCCGGGGTACACTGAAGCTTTCTTT.

V is TRBV18 and J is TRBJ1-1; a possible D gene is TRBD1 (5 bases). Trimming took 3 bases from V and 4 from J, leaving 9 bases between them. Per the germline V gene, CDR1 is KGHSH and CDR2 is LQKENI. This CDR3 region has 13 residues. The CDR3 region is CASSPNQGTEAFF. Here the CDR3 DNA reads TGTGCCAGCTCACCCAACCAGGGCACTGAAGCTTTCTTT.